This T cell receptor (beta chain) came from a study of T cell repertoires in cytomegalovirus infection. The overall study: Recently described HLA-C-restricted plus well-studied HLA-B-restricted CMV epitopes were used. Public signatures in TCR beta pointed to CMV infection and matching HLA type.

Comment on this clonotype: Its antigen is unidentified.

TCRdb re-called the reads through MiXCR, storing one row per CDR3 protein. The table lists 750,000 to 900,000 distinct CDR3 sequences, about 27% of them singletons. Per the germline V gene, CDR1 is SEHNR and CDR2 is FQNEAQ (reference sequence). The CDR3 runs 17 residues. The germline V and J ends were trimmed by 0 bases and 0 bases, with 14 bases remaining between them. Study-level results: CMV carriers with the relevant HLA were identified by cumulative public TCR beta family frequency. HLA-C-restricted CMV-specific TCR beta clonotypes prevailed in the ex vivo response.

This sample comprised cultured CD8+ T cells from PBMCs, obtained from culture after CMV antigen stimulation. The chain joins TRBV7-9 to TRBJ1-1; TRBD1 might be the D (6 bases). The sequence came from a human donor in good health (CMV status not recorded). Some clones in this sample may be carry-over from other donors' samples. Here the CDR3 DNA reads TGTGCCAGCAGCTTAGCGGAGGGGGTTTCCATGAACACTGAAGCTTTCTTT. It translates to CASSLAEGVSMNTEAFF. Complete variable domain (other parts from reference TRBV7-9 and TRBJ1-1): DTGVSQNPRHKITKRGQNVTFRCDPISEHNRLYWYRQTLGQGPEFLTYFQNEAQLEKSRLLSDRFSAERPKGSFSTLEIQRTEQGDSAMYLCASSLAEGVSMNTEAFFGQGTRLTVV.